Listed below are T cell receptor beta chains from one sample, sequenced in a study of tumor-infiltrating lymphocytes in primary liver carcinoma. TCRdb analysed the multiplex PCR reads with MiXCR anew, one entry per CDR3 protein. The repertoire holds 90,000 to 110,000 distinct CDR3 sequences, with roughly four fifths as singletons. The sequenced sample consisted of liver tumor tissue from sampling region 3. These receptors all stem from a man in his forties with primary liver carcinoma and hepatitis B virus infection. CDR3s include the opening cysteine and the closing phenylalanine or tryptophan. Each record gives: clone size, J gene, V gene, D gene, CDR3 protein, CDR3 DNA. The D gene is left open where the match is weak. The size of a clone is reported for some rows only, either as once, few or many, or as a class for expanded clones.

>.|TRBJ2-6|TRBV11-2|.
CATQRPRSGLNVLTF
TGCGCCACCCAGCGGCCGCGCTCTGGGCTCAACGTCCTGACTTTC
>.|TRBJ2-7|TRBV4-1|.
CTSSQVGHNSYGQYF
TGCACCAGCAGCCAAGTCGGGCACAACTCCTACGGGCAGTACTTC
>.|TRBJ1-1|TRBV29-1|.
CSVEGGDTVSTETFF
TGCAGCGTTGAAGGAGGGGACACAGTGAGCACTGAAACTTTCTTT
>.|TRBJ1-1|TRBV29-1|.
CSVTPRWGMNTEAFF
TGCAGCGTTACACCGAGATGGGGAATGAATACTGAAGCTTTCTTT
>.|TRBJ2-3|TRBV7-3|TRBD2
CASSLAGGTHTQYF
TGTGCCAGCAGCTTAGCGGGGGGCACACATACGCAGTATTTT
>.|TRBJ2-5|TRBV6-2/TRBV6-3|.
CASSCTGAGETQYF
TGTGCCAGCAGTTGCACTGGAGCTGGCGAGACCCAGTACTTC
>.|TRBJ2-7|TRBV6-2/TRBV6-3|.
CVSSLRYRAREQYF
TGTGTCAGCAGTCTCCGGTACAGAGCCCGCGAGCAGTACTTC
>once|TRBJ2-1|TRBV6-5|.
CASTPPGPGVNEQFF
TGTGCCAGCACCCCCCCGGGACCGGGTGTCAATGAGCAGTTCTTC
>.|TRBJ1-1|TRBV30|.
CAWCLRSTEAFF
TGTGCCTGGTGTCTACGAAGCACTGAAGCTTTCTTT
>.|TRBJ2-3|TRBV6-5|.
CTSAGGAGTQYF
TGTACAAGCGCCGGGGGAGCCGGTACGCAGTATTTT
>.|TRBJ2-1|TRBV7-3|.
CVSSRTGTRIYNEQFF
TGTGTCAGCAGTCGAACCGGGACCAGAATCTACAATGAGCAGTTCTTC
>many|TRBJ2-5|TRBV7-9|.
CASSFGQNQETQYF
TGTGCCAGCAGCTTCGGGCAGAACCAAGAGACCCAGTACTTC
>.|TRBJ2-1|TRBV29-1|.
CSAEPGLEQFF
TGCAGCGCTGAACCCGGTTTAGAGCAGTTCTTC
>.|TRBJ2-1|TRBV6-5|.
CAGSPSAGGYNEQFF
TGCGCCGGCAGTCCCTCGGCCGGGGGATACAATGAGCAGTTCTTC
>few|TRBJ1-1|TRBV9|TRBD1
CASSVQGGTEAFF
TGTGCCAGCAGCGTACAGGGGGGCACTGAAGCTTTCTTT
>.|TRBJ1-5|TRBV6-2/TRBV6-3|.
CASSPWGTVNQPQHF
TGTGCCAGCAGCCCATGGGGCACGGTAAATCAGCCCCAGCATTTT
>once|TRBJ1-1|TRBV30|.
CTWRCLNIEAFF
TGTACCTGGAGATGTTTGAACATTGAAGCTTTCTTT
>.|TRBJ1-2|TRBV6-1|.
CTSTTGFGYTF
TGTACCAGCACTACAGGGTTCGGCTACACCTTC
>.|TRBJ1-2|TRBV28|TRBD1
CASSSGQGPTYGYTF
TGTGCCAGTAGTTCCGGACAGGGGCCTACGTATGGCTACACCTTC
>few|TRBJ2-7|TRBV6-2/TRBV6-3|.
CILSAGYEQYF
TGTATCCTCAGCGCCGGTTACGAGCAGTACTTC
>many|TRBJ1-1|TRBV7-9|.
CASSFNRPGGMNTEAFF
TGTGCCAGCAGCTTTAATCGCCCAGGAGGCATGAACACTGAAGCTTTCTTT
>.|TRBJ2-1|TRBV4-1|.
CASSPTVLGDNEQFF
TGCGCCAGCAGCCCGACTGTTCTAGGTGACAATGAGCAGTTCTTC
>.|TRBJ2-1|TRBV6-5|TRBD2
CTSGSGVEQFF
TGTACCAGCGGGAGCGGTGTTGAGCAGTTCTTC
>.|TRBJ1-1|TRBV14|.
CTSSHRTANTEALF
TGTACCAGCAGCCATCGGACAGCCAACACTGAAGCTTTATTT
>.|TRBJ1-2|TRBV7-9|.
CANRWDGGFHSYTF
TGTGCCAACAGATGGGACGGGGGGTTTCATAGCTACACCTTC
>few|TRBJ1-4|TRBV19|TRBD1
CASRPLVSGGAELFF
TGTGCCAGTAGGCCCCTCGTATCAGGGGGCGCCGAACTGTTTTTT
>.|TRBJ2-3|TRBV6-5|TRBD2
CASDPELAGIDTQYF
TGTGCCAGCGACCCAGAACTAGCGGGAATAGATACGCAGTATTTT
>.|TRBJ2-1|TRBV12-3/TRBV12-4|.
CASSLAGTSYNEQFF
TGTGCCAGCAGTTTAGCGGGAACCTCCTACAATGAGCAATTCTTC
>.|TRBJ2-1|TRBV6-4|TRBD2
CASSDVASGSNEQFF
TGTGCCAGCAGTGACGTGGCTAGCGGGAGCAATGAGCAGTTCTTC
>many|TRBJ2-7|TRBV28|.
CASSPGGGRLYEQYF
TGTGCCAGCAGTCCCGGAGGGGGACGCCTCTACGAGCAGTACTTC
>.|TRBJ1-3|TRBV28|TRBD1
CASIGTAGDTIYF
TGTGCCAGCATCGGGACAGCTGGAGACACCATATATTTT